The 24 T cell receptor beta chains given below trace back to one sample, sequenced in a study of shared clonotypes between healthy human individuals. The protocol was immunoSEQ multiplex PCR, while the TCRdb copy is restricted to in-frame clones and leaves out a portion. The profile shows 2 million to 2.5 million clones, almost 96% of them singletons. The sample was naive CD4+ T cells sorted from blood. The subset is: CD45RA+ positively selected. All receptors derive from a man aged 18 to 29 in good health.

The chain carries TRBV6-1 and TRBJ1-6; 9 bases fit TRBD1. V trimming: 4 bases; J trimming: 1 base; junction bases outside the gene matches: 8. Germline CDR1 is MNHNS and CDR2 is SASEGT. This CDR3 has 18 residues. DNA of the CDR3: TGTGCCAGCAGTGCCCTGGGACAGGGAGGGTCCTATAATTCACCCCTCCACTTT. Protein product: CASSALGQGGSYNSPLHF.

This clone showed up just once. J is TRBJ1-1 and V is TRBV14; the D is unclear. The V and J ends lost 4 bases and 6 bases respectively, with 12 bases between them. This CDR3 has 13 residues. Per the germline V gene, CDR1 is SGHDN and CDR2 is FVKESK. The CDR3 is CASSRGSFSEAFF. CDR3 sequence (DNA): TGTGCCAGCAGCCGCGGGAGTTTTTCTGAAGCTTTCTTT.

This chain uses TRBV5-1 with TRBJ2-7, with 8 nucleotides matching TRBD1. CDR1 SGHRS and CDR2 YFSETQ come from the germline V gene. The CDR3 has 16 amino acids. V was pared by 4 bases and J by 1 base, with 10 bases of the junction left unmatched. In DNA form, the CDR3 reads TGCGCCAGCAGCCCACAGACAGGGGCTCATTCCTACGAGCAGTACTTC. It translates to CASSPQTGAHSYEQYF.

The chain employs TRBV4-2 and TRBJ1-4, with 7 bases matching TRBD1. Germline lookup yields CDR1 LGHNA and CDR2 YNFKEQ. V lost 0 bases to trimming and J lost 5 bases; unmatched junction nucleotides: 6. This CDR3 has 16 residues. CDR3 residues: CASSQESQGGNEKLFF. CDR3 sequence (DNA): TGTGCCAGCAGCCAAGAGAGCCAGGGGGGAAATGAAAAACTGTTTTTT.

The rearrangement uses TRBV6-6 and TRBJ2-7; 7 nucleotides agree with TRBD2. Germline V gene lookup returns CDR1 MNHNY and CDR2 SVGAGI (reference sequence). J was trimmed by 0 bases and V by 2 bases; bases with no gene match: 1. CDR3 length: 14 residues. CDR3 protein: CASSYGGGSYEQYF. The CDR3 nucleotides read TGTGCCAGCAGTTACGGCGGGGGCTCCTACGAGCAGTACTTC.

The chain links TRBV19 to TRBJ1-5; TRBD1 is a possible D gene (6 bases). Germline-derived CDR1 and CDR2 are LNHDA and SQIVND (reference sequence). Trimming removed 8 bases at V and 0 bases at J, with 14 bases between. The CDR3 has 15 residues. CDR3 in DNA: TGTGCCAGTCGGGAGGGACACTCTAGCAATCAGCCCCAGCATTTT. As protein: CASREGHSSNQPQHF.

The CDR3 DNA sequence: TGTGCCAGCAGACAGGGGACCTATAATTCACCCCTCCACTTT. The encoded protein is CASRQGTYNSPLHF. The J gene is TRBJ1-6, the V gene TRBV6-5, with 7 bases fitting TRBD1. Germline CDR1 is MNHEY and CDR2 is SVGAGI. The CDR3 sequence is 14 residues long. The trim removed 6 bases at V and 2 bases at J, leaving 1 base unmatched.

CDR3 region: CASSLEIHGGSSYEQYF. DNA of the CDR3: TGTGCCAGCAGCTTAGAGATCCACGGCGGCAGCTCCTACGAGCAGTACTTC. The rearrangement joins TRBV7-8 to TRBJ2-7; D not certain. Germline CDR1 is SGHVS and CDR2 is FQNEAQ. This CDR3 spans 17 amino acids. The V end lost 1 base, the J end lost 0 bases, and 16 bases lay between the germline ends.

The V gene is TRBV11-2, the J gene TRBJ2-1; D is perhaps TRBD1 or TRBD2 (6 bases each). This CDR3 contains 15 residues. V lost 1 base and J lost 0, with 7 bases in between. CDR1 and CDR2 (germline): SGHAT, FQNNGV. CDR3 bases: TGTGCCAGCAGCTTAGGGGGGGCCTCCTACAATGAGCAGTTCTTC. This gives the protein CASSLGGASYNEQFF.

The rearrangement uses TRBV5-1 and TRBJ2-3, with 11 positions matching TRBD1. CDR3 length: 16 residues. Germline V CDR1 and CDR2: SGHRS, YFSETQ. Trimming cost V 4 bases and J 9 bases; bases outside gene matches: 13. In DNA form, the CDR3 reads TGCGCCAGCAGCGTGGAGGGACAGGGGGGACCATCGACGCAGTATTTT. Translated: CASSVEGQGGPSTQYF.

Of note for this clone: Other nucleotide sequences in the sample specify the same CDR3. The chain links TRBV30 to TRBJ1-1; D remains unclear. V lost 1 base to trimming and J lost 0 bases, with 6 bases between them. Germline values: CDR1 GTSNPN, CDR2 SVGIG (reference sequence). This CDR3 has 13 residues. CDR3 loop: CAWSAGLNTEAFF. For the CDR3, the DNA is TGTGCCTGGAGTGCCGGGCTGAACACTGAAGCTTTCTTT. Looking up the rest from reference TRBV30 and TRBJ1-1 gives the full variable domain: SQTIHQWPATLVQPVGSPLSLECTVEGTSNPNLYWYRQAAGRGLQLLFYSVGIGQISSEVPQNLSASRPQDRQFILSSKKLLLSDSGFYLCAWSAGLNTEAFFGQGTRLTVV.

The chain joins TRBV27 to TRBJ1-2; 8 bases are a match to TRBD1. Germline V lookup: CDR1 MNHEY, CDR2 SMNVEV (reference sequence). The CDR3 loop spans 15 amino acids. V was clipped by 2 bases and J by 8 bases; unmatched bases: 10. Here the CDR3 reads CASSLDQGARSGYTF. Here the CDR3 DNA reads TGTGCCAGCAGTTTAGACCAGGGGGCCAGGTCGGGCTACACCTTC.

V usage is TRBV7-9 and J usage is TRBJ2-1; 14 bases agree with TRBD2. J was trimmed by 7 bases and V by 5 bases; bases with no gene match: 7. Germline V gene data show CDR1 as SEHNR and CDR2 as FQNEAQ (reference sequence). The CDR3 contains 16 residues. CDR3 nucleotides: TGTGCCAGCAGCCGGACTAGCGGGGGGTTCCTTAATGAGCAGTTCTTC. Translated, it gives CASSRTSGGFLNEQFF.

The gene calls are TRBV7-6 and TRBJ2-7, with unresolved D. Germline V CDR1 and CDR2: SGHVS, FNYEAQ. This CDR3 is built from 15 residues. V was trimmed by 5 bases and J by 2 bases, leaving 16 bases between them. The chain's CDR3 is CASSPMTVETYEQYF. CDR3 in DNA: TGTGCCAGCAGCCCAATGACGGTGGAGACCTACGAGCAGTACTTC.

This clone was detected once. The CDR3 spells CASRRRASGNTIYF. The CDR3 nucleotides are TGTGCCAGCAGACGCCGGGCCTCTGGAAACACCATATATTTT. The chain has TRBV7-2 and TRBJ1-3; no firm D call. Germline V CDR1 and CDR2: SGHTA, FQGNSA. This CDR3 has 14 residues. Deletions cut 6 bases from V and 0 bases from J, with 9 bases between.

The chain carries TRBV6-1 and TRBJ1-2, with no clear D. The CDR3 length is 14 residues. Trimming took off 0 bases at V and 7 bases at J, with 12 bases between the two ends. Germline CDR1 reads MNHNS; CDR2 reads SASEGT. The CDR3 DNA sequence: TGTGCCAGCAGTGAAGCACGAGACGGAACTGGCTACACCTTC. It translates to CASSEARDGTGYTF.

The CDR3 is CASSSNSGVKEKLFF. The CDR3 DNA sequence: TGTGCCAGCAGCTCGAACTCCGGAGTCAAGGAAAAACTGTTTTTT. This chain uses TRBV5-4 with TRBJ1-4; D remains unclear. Germline assignment: CDR1 SGHNT and CDR2 YYREEE (reference sequence). V lost 3 bases and J 8 bases, leaving 17 bases between the germline ends. This CDR3 is 15 amino acids long.

The chain recombines TRBV11-2 with TRBJ1-6, with 9 bases fitting TRBD1. Trimming took 8 bases from V and 13 from J; bases not matched to a gene: 9. In germline, CDR1 is SGHAT, CDR2 FQNNGV. The CDR3 totals 13 residues. CDR3 coding DNA: TGTGCCAGCCTTGGACAGGGGCTTTCTCCCCTCCACTTT. Translated, it gives CASLGQGLSPLHF.

This chain joins TRBV5-6 and TRBJ2-3; no firm D call. V was pared by 1 base and J by 6 bases, with 3 bases between. This CDR3 region has 11 residues. The germline CDR1 and CDR2 sequences are SGHDT and YYEEEE. This CDR3 is CASSLWDTQYF. CDR3 sequence (DNA): TGTGCCAGCAGCTTGTGGGATACGCAGTATTTT.

This chain connects TRBV5-1 to TRBJ2-7; D not resolved. The CDR3 contains 12 residues. Germline CDR1 is SGHRS and CDR2 is YFSETQ. Trimming removed 3 bases at V and 3 bases at J, with 7 bases between. For the CDR3, the DNA is TGCGCCAGCAGCTCCATTTACTACGAGCAGTACTTC. This translates into CASSSIYYEQYF.

Written as DNA, the CDR3 is TGTGCCTGTCCGGGACAGGGGGGATTAAGCTCTGGAAACACCATATATTTT. It translates to CACPGQGGLSSGNTIYF. The chain is built from TRBV30 and TRBJ1-3; 11 bases match TRBD1. CDR1 GTSNPN and CDR2 SVGIG come from the germline V gene (reference sequence). The CDR3 spans 17 residues. V lost 6 bases, J lost 0 bases, and 10 bases stayed unmatched.

The chain combines TRBV19 with TRBJ1-5, with D maybe TRBD1 (6 bases). V was clipped by 11 bases and J by 5 bases, with 22 bases between them. The CDR3 contains 15 residues. CDR1 and CDR2 (germline): LNHDA, SQIVND (reference sequence). The CDR3 sequence: CAPGSRTEADQPQHF. DNA for the CDR3: TGTGCCCCCGGGTCCCGGACAGAAGCGGATCAGCCCCAGCATTTT.

This chain joins TRBV2 and TRBJ1-1; unclear D gene. Germline V gene lookup returns CDR1 SNHLY and CDR2 FYNNEI. Trimming removed 3 bases at V and 3 bases at J, with 11 bases between. The CDR3 runs to 14 residues. CDR3 coding DNA: TGTGCCAGCAGTGAGGTGGGAGCGGACACTGAAGCTTTCTTT. This translates into CASSEVGADTEAFF.

V usage is TRBV11-2 and J usage is TRBJ2-7; no firm D call. The CDR3 is 16 amino acids. The V gene's germline CDR1 is SGHAT and CDR2 FQNNGV. The V and J ends lost 6 bases and 6 bases respectively, with 24 bases between them. This chain's CDR3 is CASSPGYRSSLPEQYF. The CDR3 DNA sequence: TGTGCCAGCAGTCCTGGGTATAGGTCATCCCTTCCCGAGCAGTACTTC.